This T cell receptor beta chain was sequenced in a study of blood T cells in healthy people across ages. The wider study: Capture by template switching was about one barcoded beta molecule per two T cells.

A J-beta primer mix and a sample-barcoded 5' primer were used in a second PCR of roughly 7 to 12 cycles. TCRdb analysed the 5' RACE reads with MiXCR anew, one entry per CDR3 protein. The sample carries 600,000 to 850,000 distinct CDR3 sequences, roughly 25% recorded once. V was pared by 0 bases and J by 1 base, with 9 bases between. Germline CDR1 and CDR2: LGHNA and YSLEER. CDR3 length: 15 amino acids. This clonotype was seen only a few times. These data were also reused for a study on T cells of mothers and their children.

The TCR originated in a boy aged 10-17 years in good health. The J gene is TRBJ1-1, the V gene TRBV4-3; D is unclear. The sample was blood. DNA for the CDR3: TGCGCCAGCAGCCAAGACCGGCAGGCGAACACTGAAGCTTTCTTT. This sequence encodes CASSQDRQANTEAFF.